This entry is about one T cell receptor (beta chain). Its antigen remains unknown. Other nucleotide sequences in the sample specify the same CDR3. All donors were healthy HIV-negative adults lacking recent acute infections or vaccinations. These data are taken from a study of shared clonotypes between healthy human individuals. Study observations and caveats: Clonotypes shared by all four sorted-subset donors had higher generation probabilities than non-shared clonotypes. Naive subsets tended to show greater estimated richness than memory subsets. Rarefaction showed that sequencing of sorted subsets was incomplete (despite large depth).

Germline lookup yields CDR1 MNHEY and CDR2 SMNVEV (reference sequence). CDR3 length: 14 residues. V lost 4 bases to trimming and J lost 0 bases; unmatched junction nucleotides: 1. TCRdb keeps only in-frame clones here, not all; method: immunoSEQ multiplex PCR. The data show over a million clones, about 98.5% seen once. This chain joins TRBV27 and TRBJ2-7; 9 positions match TRBD2. The receptor's source is a man aged 25 to 40 in good health. The material sequenced was naive CD4+ T cells sorted from blood. Indicated subset: CD45RA+ positively selected. CDR3 region: CASSSTSGSYEQYF. DNA of the CDR3: TGTGCCAGCAGTTCGACTAGCGGCTCCTACGAGCAGTACTTC.